The 30 T cell receptor beta chains presented below share a single source sample, sequenced in a study of blood T cells in healthy people across ages. Primers used in a second PCR of about 7 to 11 cycles were a sample-barcoded 5' primer and a J-beta primer mix. TCRdb itself ran the 5' RACE reads through MiXCR, one entry per CDR3 protein. This table has about 830,000 distinct CDR3 sequences, roughly 60% appearing once. Input material: blood. The receptors were gathered from a man younger than 40 in good health.

CDR3 sequence: CSGTAFNEQYF. The CDR3 DNA is TGCAGCGGGACAGCCTTCAACGAGCAGTACTTC. The V gene is TRBV29-1, the J gene TRBJ2-7; the D gene is possibly TRBD1 (6 bases). This CDR3 region has 11 residues. Germline values: CDR1 SQVTM, CDR2 ANQGSEA. Trimming took off 7 bases at V and 5 bases at J, with 12 bases between the two ends.

This clonotype was seen a handful of times. The chain is built from TRBV4-2 and TRBJ2-6; the D is unclear. The CDR3 has 16 residues. The germline V gene encodes CDR1 LGHNA and CDR2 YNFKEQ. V lost 2 bases and J lost 0, with 8 bases in between. The CDR3 sequence is CASSQFRSSGANVLTF. CDR3 sequence (DNA): TGTGCCAGCAGCCAATTCCGGAGCTCTGGGGCCAACGTCCTGACTTTC.

The chain has TRBV3-1 and TRBJ2-5, with 8 bases identical to TRBD2. Germline assignment: CDR1 LGHDT and CDR2 YNNKEL (reference sequence). V lost 1 base, J lost 5 bases, and 9 bases stayed unmatched. The CDR3 is 16 amino acids. The CDR3 protein is CASSQVGQRGWETQYF. The CDR3 DNA follows: TGTGCCAGCAGCCAAGTAGGGCAGCGGGGGTGGGAGACCCAGTACTTC.

This CDR3 reads CASSSGSCDEQYF. As DNA, the CDR3 is TGCGCCAGCAGTAGCGGGTCCTGTGACGAGCAGTACTTC. V gene TRBV5-1 combines with J gene TRBJ2-4, with 7 bases aligning to TRBD2. The DNA end lines up better with TRBJ2-7; the J call may be wrong. The CDR3 has 13 amino acids. Germline CDR1 is SGHRS and CDR2 is YFSETQ.

This clonotype was recorded a few times. The chain couples TRBV29-1 to TRBJ2-7; 7 bases agree with TRBD1. The ends lost 7 bases at V and 4 bases at J; junction bases unmatched: 10. Germline CDR1 is SQVTM and CDR2 is ANQGSEA. This CDR3 has 13 residues. The CDR3 DNA reads as TGCAGCGGTAAACAGGGGCCAGGTTACGAGCAGTACTTC. Translated: CSGKQGPGYEQYF.

This clonotype has only a few counts. V usage is TRBV7-2 and J usage is TRBJ2-1, with D possibly matching TRBD2 (7 bases). V shed 1 base and J shed 8 bases, with 15 bases lying between them. In germline, CDR1 is SGHTA, CDR2 FQGNSA. This CDR3 has 15 residues. The CDR3 sequence: CASSLVSGGAYEQFF. The CDR3 DNA reads TGTGCCAGCAGCTTAGTTAGTGGGGGGGCCTATGAGCAGTTCTTC.

This clonotype has only a few counts. The chain recombines TRBV5-5 with TRBJ2-5, with 7 bases matching TRBD1. The germline V gene has CDR1 SGHKS and CDR2 YYEKEE (reference sequence). The CDR3 extends over 18 amino acids. V lost 4 bases, J lost 5 bases, and 20 bases stayed unmatched. The CDR3 protein is CASSPLWVTGKVRETQYF. The CDR3 DNA reads as TGTGCCAGCAGCCCCCTTTGGGTGACAGGGAAGGTGAGGGAGACCCAGTACTTC.

The V gene is TRBV10-3, the J gene TRBJ2-3; TRBD1 might be the D (6 bases). V lost 8 bases and J 1 base, leaving 10 bases between the germline ends. Germline V gene sequence: CDR1 ENHRY, CDR2 SYGVKD. The CDR3 sequence is 13 residues long. The CDR3, as DNA: TGTGCCATCCGGAACAGGGGCACAGATACGCAGTATTTT. Protein product: CAIRNRGTDTQYF.

Here the CDR3 reads CASSQVPGLAGTDTQYF. The CDR3 nucleotides read TGTGCCAGCAGCCAAGTGCCCGGACTAGCGGGCACAGATACGCAGTATTTT. The chain recombines TRBV4-2 with TRBJ2-3, with 10 bases aligning to TRBD2. Germline-derived CDR1 and CDR2 are LGHNA and YNFKEQ. This CDR3 contains 17 residues. Unmatched junction bases numbered 5, after V lost 1 base and J lost 1 base.

The gene calls are TRBV29-1 and TRBJ2-3; D might be TRBD1 (7 bases). Trimming shortened V by 6 bases and J by 7 bases, and 11 bases separated the two germline ends. CDR3 length: 11 amino acids. Per the germline V gene, CDR1 is SQVTM and CDR2 is ANQGSEA. CDR3 in amino acids: CSVRDRHTQYF. Written as DNA, the CDR3 is TGCAGCGTGCGGGACAGACATACGCAGTATTTT.

The chain employs TRBV6-2 or TRBV6-3 and TRBJ2-1, with TRBD2 matching 7 bases. CDR3 length: 14 residues. The junction had 9 bases not matched to a gene; V was cut back by 9 bases and J by 4 bases. The germline CDR1 and CDR2 sequences are MNHEY and SVGEGT. The CDR3 is CASASGGSYNEQFF. Here the CDR3 DNA reads TGTGCCAGTGCATCCGGGGGGTCGTACAATGAGCAGTTCTTC.

The CDR3 DNA reads as TGCAGTGCTAGGGGAGTAAGCGGGGGCTACAATGAGCAGTTCTTC. Its protein product is CSARGVSGGYNEQFF. The rearrangement uses TRBV20-1 and TRBJ2-1; TRBD2 aligns across 8 bases. Germline lookup yields CDR1 DFQATT and CDR2 SNEGSKA (reference sequence). The ends lost 3 bases at V and 3 bases at J; junction bases unmatched: 7. The CDR3 spans 15 residues.

This chain joins TRBV7-2 and TRBJ2-3, with 8 positions matching TRBD1. The V segment lost 5 bases and the J segment 2 bases; nucleotides outside the gene matches: 6. The CDR3 runs 15 residues. Germline CDR1 SGHTA, CDR2 FQGNSA. The CDR3 DNA is TGTGCCAGCAGCACTACGGGACAGGACACAGATACGCAGTATTTT. This encodes CASSTTGQDTDTQYF.

The chain links TRBV4-1 to TRBJ2-1, with D possibly being TRBD2 (5 bases). The germline V and J ends were trimmed by 5 bases and 9 bases, with 17 bases remaining between them. This CDR3 is built from 14 residues. Per germline, CDR1 MGHRA and CDR2 YSYEKL. CDR3 sequence (DNA): TGCGCCAGCAGCGTCTTTGACGGGGTGACTGAGCAGTTCTTC. The encoded protein is CASSVFDGVTEQFF.

The chain uses TRBV10-3 and TRBJ2-5, with a weak D call TRBD1 (5 bases). The CDR3 totals 13 residues. Trimming cost V 6 bases and J 1 base, with 9 bases left between them. The germline gives CDR1 ENHRY, CDR2 SYGVKD. The CDR3 nucleotides read TGTGCCATCAGCCCCGACAGCCAAGAGACCCAGTACTTC. Translated, it gives CAISPDSQETQYF.

This clonotype has a handful of counts. The V and J genes are TRBV12-3 or TRBV12-4 and TRBJ2-6, with D perhaps matching TRBD1 (6 bases). The CDR3 sequence is 16 residues long. Trimming removed 6 bases at V and 2 bases at J, with 14 bases between. The CDR3 sequence is CASSYQQGTGANVLTF. CDR3 in DNA: TGTGCCAGCAGCTACCAGCAGGGGACTGGGGCCAACGTCCTGACTTTC.

The chain joins TRBV6-2 or TRBV6-3 to TRBJ1-4, with D hard to call. V was shortened by 2 bases and J by 4 bases, with 8 bases between the two germline ends. The CDR3 sequence is 14 residues long. Germline-derived CDR1 and CDR2 are MNHEY and SVGEGT. The CDR3 loop reads CASSYDLHNEKLFF. CDR3 coding DNA: TGTGCCAGCAGTTACGACCTCCATAATGAAAAACTGTTTTTT.

This chain connects TRBV7-2 to TRBJ1-5; a weak D match, TRBD1 (5 bases). CDR3 size: 15 residues. Trimming took off 5 bases at V and 5 bases at J, with 16 bases between the two ends. Germline V lookup: CDR1 SGHTA, CDR2 FQGNSA. The CDR3 DNA sequence: TGTGCCAGCAGCGGAAGGGGAGATCTGGATCAGCCCCAGCATTTT. Protein sequence: CASSGRGDLDQPQHF.

This clonotype was observed many times. This chain links TRBV6-6 with TRBJ2-5, with 10 positions matching TRBD2. V was pared by 1 base and J by 1 base, with 3 bases of the junction left unmatched. CDR1 and CDR2 (germline): MNHNY, SVGAGI (reference sequence). The CDR3 runs 16 residues. The CDR3 protein is CASSYWASGGQETQYF. The CDR3 nucleotides read TGTGCCAGCAGTTACTGGGCTAGCGGGGGCCAAGAGACCCAGTACTTC.

The gene calls are TRBV6-1 and TRBJ2-1, with 9 bases matching TRBD1. Germline-derived CDR1 and CDR2 are MNHNS and SASEGT. The CDR3 runs 16 residues. After removal of 4 bases from V and 4 bases from J, the junction contained 8 bases not matched to a gene. The CDR3 DNA reads as TGTGCCAGCAGTGCAGGAGGGACAGGGTCGTACAATGAGCAGTTCTTC. It codes for CASSAGGTGSYNEQFF.

This chain links TRBV29-1 with TRBJ2-1; D is possibly TRBD1 (5 bases). V lost 7 bases to trimming and J lost 2 bases, with 18 bases between them. Looked up from germline, CDR1 is SQVTM and CDR2 is ANQGSEA. The length of the CDR3 is 15 residues. The CDR3 sequence is CSAVAGQGTYNEQFF. DNA of the CDR3: TGCAGCGCCGTAGCAGGGCAGGGCACCTACAATGAGCAGTTCTTC.

The V and J genes are TRBV5-1 and TRBJ1-2, with D possibly being TRBD1 (5 bases). V lost 4 bases, J lost 0 bases, and 16 bases lay in between. Germline V gene data show CDR1 as SGHRS and CDR2 as YFSETQ. CDR3 size: 16 residues. CDR3: CASSVSGAPSNYGYTF. CDR3 nucleotides: TGCGCCAGCAGCGTGTCCGGGGCACCATCTAACTATGGCTACACCTTC. Full variable domain (missing parts from reference TRBV5-1 and TRBJ1-2): KAGVTQTPRYLIKTRGQQVTLSCSPISGHRSVSWYQQTPGQGLQFLFEYFSETQRNKGNFPGRFSGRQFSNSRSEMNVSTLELGDSALYLCASSVSGAPSNYGYTFGSGTRLTVV.

The CDR3 sequence is CASSQVRGATDTQYF. DNA of the CDR3: TGTGCCAGCAGCCAAGTCCGGGGGGCCACAGATACGCAGTATTTT. The chain recombines TRBV3-1 with TRBJ2-3; a weak D match, TRBD2 (7 bases). This CDR3 is built from 15 residues. Germline V CDR1 and CDR2: LGHDT, YNNKEL (reference sequence). Between the trimmed V and J ends, which lost 1 base and 2 bases, there was a span of 10 bases.

The chain joins TRBV9 to TRBJ2-7; 8 bases line up with TRBD1. CDR3 length: 16 amino acids. The junction had 10 bases not matched to a gene; V was cut back by 3 bases and J by 2 bases. The V gene's germline CDR1 is SGDLS and CDR2 YYNGEE. The CDR3 spells CASSAGSGTGTYEQYF. The DNA for the CDR3 is TGTGCCAGCAGCGCGGGCTCCGGGACAGGAACCTACGAGCAGTACTTC.

The V and J genes are TRBV6-2 or TRBV6-3 and TRBJ2-4; 9 nucleotides match TRBD1. The J call is uncertain, as TRBJ2-7 better fits the DNA end. The CDR3 is made up of 15 amino acids. In germline, CDR1 is MNHEY, CDR2 SVGEGT. The CDR3 bases are TGTGCCAGCAGTTCCCTAGACAGGGGGATTAACGAGCAGTACTTC. Its protein is CASSSLDRGINEQYF.

The genes are TRBV12-3 or TRBV12-4 and TRBJ1-5; 8 bases are shared with TRBD1. Unmatched junction bases numbered 6, after V lost 5 bases and J lost 6 bases. The length of the CDR3 is 14 residues. The DNA of the CDR3 is TGTGCCAGCAGTAAATACAGGGGGGCTCAGCCCCAGCATTTT. This codes for CASSKYRGAQPQHF.

CDR3 sequence: CASSYSRRGHQETQYF. The DNA of the CDR3 is TGTGCCAGCAGTTACTCGAGGCGGGGACACCAAGAGACCCAGTACTTC. The chain has TRBV6-5 and TRBJ2-5; a possible D gene is TRBD2 (6 bases). Germline lookup yields CDR1 MNHEY and CDR2 SVGAGI. The V end lost 0 bases, the J end lost 0 bases, and 11 bases lay between the germline ends. CDR3 size: 16 residues.

This clonotype has a handful of counts. The CDR3 reads CASSILAGGLQETQYF. The CDR3, as DNA: TGTGCCAGCAGTATACTAGCGGGGGGGTTACAAGAGACCCAGTACTTC. The chain recombines TRBV27 with TRBJ2-5, with 13 positions matching TRBD2. CDR3 length: 16 residues. Per germline, CDR1 MNHEY and CDR2 SMNVEV (reference sequence). J gave up 2 bases and V 5 bases, and 5 bases lay outside the gene matches.

As for this clonotype: One end of the junction fails to match germline, which may point to a read error. J is TRBJ2-7 and V is TRBV28; no firm D call. CDR1 MDHEN and CDR2 SYDVKM come from the germline V gene. The CDR3 totals 11 residues. DNA of the CDR3: TGTGCCTGCAGTCATTCCTACGAGCAGTACTTC. Translation: CACSHSYEQYF.

This clonotype occurred a few times. This chain links TRBV4-3 with TRBJ1-2; D gene ambiguous. Germline CDR1 and CDR2: LGHNA and YSLEER. Deletions cut 0 bases from V and 6 bases from J, with 17 bases between. The CDR3 length is 16 residues. DNA of the CDR3: TGCGCCAGCAGCCAAGATAGGGCTCTTACCTTCGATGGCTACACCTTC. Translated: CASSQDRALTFDGYTF.